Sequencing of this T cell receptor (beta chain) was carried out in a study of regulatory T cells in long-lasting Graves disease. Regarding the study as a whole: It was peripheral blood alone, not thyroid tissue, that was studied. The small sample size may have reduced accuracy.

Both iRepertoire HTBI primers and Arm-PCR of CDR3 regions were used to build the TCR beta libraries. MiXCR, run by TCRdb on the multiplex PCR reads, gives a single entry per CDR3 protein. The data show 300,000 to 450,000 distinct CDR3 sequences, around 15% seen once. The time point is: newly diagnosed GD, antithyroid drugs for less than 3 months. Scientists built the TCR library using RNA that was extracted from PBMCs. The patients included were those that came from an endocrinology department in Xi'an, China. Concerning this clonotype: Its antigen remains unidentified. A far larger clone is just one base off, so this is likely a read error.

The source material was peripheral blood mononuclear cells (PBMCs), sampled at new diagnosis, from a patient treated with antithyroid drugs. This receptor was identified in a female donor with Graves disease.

The CDR3 is CSARDQASGGLNEQYF. In DNA, the CDR3 is TGCAGTGCTAGAGATCAGGCTAGCGGGGGTCTCAATGAGCAGTACTTC. The gene calls are TRBV20-1 and TRBJ2-5; 10 bases are a match to TRBD2. The CDR3 is 16 amino acids. Losses at the gene ends were 0 bases for V and 11 bases for J; bases not matched to a gene: 15. CDR1 DFQATT and CDR2 SNEGSKA come from the germline V gene (reference sequence).